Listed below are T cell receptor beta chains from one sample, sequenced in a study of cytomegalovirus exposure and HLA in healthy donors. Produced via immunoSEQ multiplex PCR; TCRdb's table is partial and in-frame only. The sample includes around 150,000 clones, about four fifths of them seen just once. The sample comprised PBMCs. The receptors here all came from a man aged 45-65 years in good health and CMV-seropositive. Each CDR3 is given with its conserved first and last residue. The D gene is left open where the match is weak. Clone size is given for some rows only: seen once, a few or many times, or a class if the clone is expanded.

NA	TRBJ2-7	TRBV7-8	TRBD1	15	CASSPNVGQDYEQYF	TGTGCCAGCAGCCCAAACGTGGGACAGGACTACGAGCAGTACTTC
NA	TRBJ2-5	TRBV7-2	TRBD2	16	CASSSNLAGGLETQYF	TGTGCCAGCAGCTCCAACCTAGCGGGAGGGCTGGAGACCCAGTACTTC
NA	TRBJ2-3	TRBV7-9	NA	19	CASSLVLFVEGLYADTQYF	TGTGCCAGCAGCTTAGTACTATTTGTTGAGGGCCTATACGCAGATACGCAGTATTTT
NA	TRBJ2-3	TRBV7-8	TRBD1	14	CASSLRDRGDTQYF	TGTGCCAGCAGCCTAAGGGACAGGGGGGATACGCAGTATTTT
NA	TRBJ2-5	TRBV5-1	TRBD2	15	CASSFGTSGGGTQYF	TGCGCCAGCAGCTTCGGGACTAGCGGGGGGGGGACCCAGTACTTC
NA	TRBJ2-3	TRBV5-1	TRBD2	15	CASSLLAGEADTQYF	TGCGCCAGCAGCTTACTAGCGGGAGAGGCAGATACGCAGTATTTT
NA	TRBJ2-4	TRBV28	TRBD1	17	CASTENSGTGRRDIQYF	TGTGCCAGCACCGAAAACTCCGGGACAGGGAGACGGGACATTCAGTACTTC
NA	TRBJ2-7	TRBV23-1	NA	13	CASSLGAGYEQYF	TGCGCCAGCAGTCTGGGTGCAGGCTACGAGCAGTACTTC
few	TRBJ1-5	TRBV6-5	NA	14	CASSYSRVDQPQHF	TGTGCCAGCAGTTACAGTCGGGTAGATCAGCCCCAGCATTTT
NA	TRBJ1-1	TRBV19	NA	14	CASSAIIYGTEAFF	TGTGCCAGTAGTGCCATAATCTACGGCACTGAAGCTTTCTTT
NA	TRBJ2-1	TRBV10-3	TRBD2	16	CAISELTRTSGNEQFF	TGTGCCATCAGTGAGTTAACACGGACTAGCGGGAATGAGCAGTTCTTC
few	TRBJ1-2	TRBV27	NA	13	CASSFGGDYGYTF	TGTGCCAGCAGTTTCGGGGGGGACTATGGCTACACCTTC
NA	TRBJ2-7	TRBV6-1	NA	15	CASTGARLTSYEQYF	TGTGCCAGCACTGGGGCCAGGCTCACCTCCTACGAGCAGTACTTC
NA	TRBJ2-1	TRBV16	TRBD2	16	CASSQFKREGRNEQFF	TGTGCCAGCAGCCAATTTAAAAGGGAGGGCCGGAATGAGCAGTTCTTC
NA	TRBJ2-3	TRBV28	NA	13	CASVRESTDTQYF	TGTGCCAGCGTACGGGAGAGCACAGATACGCAGTATTTT
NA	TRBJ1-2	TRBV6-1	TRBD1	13	CASSQRAGGGYTF	TGTGCCAGCAGCCAGCGGGCAGGGGGAGGCTACACCTTC
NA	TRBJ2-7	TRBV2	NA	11	CASRQVYEQYF	TGTGCCAGCAGACAGGTCTACGAGCAGTACTTC
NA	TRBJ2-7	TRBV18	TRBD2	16	CASSATTSGNPYEQYF	TGTGCCAGCTCAGCCACCACTAGCGGGAACCCCTACGAGCAGTACTTC
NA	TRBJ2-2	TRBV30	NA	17	CAWSVPLAGVVTGELFF	TGTGCCTGGAGTGTACCGCTGGCAGGGGTGGTCACCGGGGAGCTGTTTTTT
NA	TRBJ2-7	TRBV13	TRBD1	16	CASSSYRDRGIYEQYF	TGTGCCAGCAGTTCCTACCGGGACAGGGGTATATACGAGCAGTACTTC
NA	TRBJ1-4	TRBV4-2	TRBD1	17	CASSQGDRGRMSEKLFF	TGTGCCAGCAGCCAAGGGGACAGGGGGCGAATGAGTGAAAAACTGTTTTTT
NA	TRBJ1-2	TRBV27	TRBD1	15	CASSFGQGARGGYTF	TGTGCCAGCAGTTTCGGACAGGGGGCTAGGGGAGGCTACACCTTC
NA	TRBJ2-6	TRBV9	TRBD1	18	CASSVSTGGTVGANVLTF	TGTGCCAGCAGCGTATCAACAGGGGGGACGGTCGGGGCCAACGTCCTGACTTTC
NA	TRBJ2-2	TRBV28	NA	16	CASRRGGGMSTGELFF	TGTGCCAGCAGGCGAGGGGGGGGGATGAGCACCGGGGAGCTGTTTTTT
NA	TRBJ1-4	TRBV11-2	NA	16	CASSLDSAGLNEKLFF	TGTGCCAGCAGCTTAGATTCGGCAGGGCTGAATGAAAAACTGTTTTTT
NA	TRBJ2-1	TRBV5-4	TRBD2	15	CASSTTSGSYNEQFF	TGTGCCAGCAGCACTACTAGCGGGTCCTACAATGAGCAGTTCTTC
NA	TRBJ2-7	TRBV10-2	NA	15	CASSESQQSSYEQYF	TGCGCCAGCAGTGAGTCTCAACAGAGCTCCTACGAGCAGTACTTC
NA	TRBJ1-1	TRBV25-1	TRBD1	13	CASSGTGYTEAFF	TGTGCCAGCAGTGGGACAGGGTACACTGAAGCTTTCTTT
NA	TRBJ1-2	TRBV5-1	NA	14	CASSLGGGDYGYTF	TGCGCCAGCAGCTTGGGCGGCGGGGACTATGGCTACACCTTC
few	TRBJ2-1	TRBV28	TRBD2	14	CASSSAGTYNEQFF	TGTGCCAGCAGTTCAGCGGGAACGTACAATGAGCAGTTCTTC
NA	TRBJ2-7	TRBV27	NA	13	CASSLGALNEQYF	TGTGCCAGCAGTTTAGGGGCCCTGAACGAGCAGTACTTC
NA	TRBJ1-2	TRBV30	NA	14	CAWSVLDGGYGYTF	TGTGCCTGGAGTGTACTGGACGGAGGCTATGGCTACACCTTC
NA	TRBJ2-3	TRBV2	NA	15	CASSENPRVTDTQYF	TGTGCCAGCAGTGAAAACCCCAGGGTGACAGATACGCAGTATTTT
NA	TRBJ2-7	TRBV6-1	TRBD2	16	CASSESSGRAGDEQYF	TGTGCCAGCAGTGAAAGTAGCGGGAGGGCCGGGGACGAGCAGTACTTC
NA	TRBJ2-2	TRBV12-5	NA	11	CASGFSGELFF	TGTGCTAGTGGTTTCTCCGGGGAGCTGTTTTTT
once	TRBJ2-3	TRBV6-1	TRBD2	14	CASRRAGVTDTQYF	TGTGCCAGCAGGAGAGCGGGAGTGACAGATACGCAGTATTTT
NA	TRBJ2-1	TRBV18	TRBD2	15	CASSPASGGSNEQFF	TGTGCCAGCTCCCCGGCGTCGGGAGGGTCCAATGAGCAGTTCTTC
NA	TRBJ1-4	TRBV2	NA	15	CASTEQQATNEKLFF	TGTGCCAGCACGGAACAACAGGCAACTAATGAAAAACTGTTTTTT
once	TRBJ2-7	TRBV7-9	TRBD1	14	CASTRTGGTYEQYF	TGTGCCAGCACCAGGACAGGGGGCACCTACGAGCAGTACTTC